This T cell receptor beta chain originates from a study of T-cell reconstitution after alpha-beta-depleted transplantation in children. The germline CDR1 and CDR2 sequences are LGHNA and YNFKEQ. The CDR3 is made up of 16 amino acids. The V and J ends lost 0 bases and 1 base respectively, with 13 bases between them. This clonotype was detected only a few times. Unique molecular identifiers tagged the TCRbeta library. TCRdb reanalysed the PCR reads using MiXCR and keeps one entry per CDR3 protein. The data show just under 350,000 distinct CDR3 sequences, around 15% seen once. The source was PBMCs, mostly from graft donor cells, collected 360 days after TCRalphabeta/CD19-depleted stem cell transplant. This TCR came from a male patient aged 2-15 years who had a stem cell transplant for acute lymphoblastic leukemia, so the T cells may come from the graft donor. The chain carries TRBV4-2 and TRBJ2-7; D is possibly TRBD1 (7 bases). In nucleotides, the CDR3 is TGTGCCAGCAGCCAAGAGGACTACAGGGGTTCCTACGAGCAGTACTTC. This codes for CASSQEDYRGSYEQYF.